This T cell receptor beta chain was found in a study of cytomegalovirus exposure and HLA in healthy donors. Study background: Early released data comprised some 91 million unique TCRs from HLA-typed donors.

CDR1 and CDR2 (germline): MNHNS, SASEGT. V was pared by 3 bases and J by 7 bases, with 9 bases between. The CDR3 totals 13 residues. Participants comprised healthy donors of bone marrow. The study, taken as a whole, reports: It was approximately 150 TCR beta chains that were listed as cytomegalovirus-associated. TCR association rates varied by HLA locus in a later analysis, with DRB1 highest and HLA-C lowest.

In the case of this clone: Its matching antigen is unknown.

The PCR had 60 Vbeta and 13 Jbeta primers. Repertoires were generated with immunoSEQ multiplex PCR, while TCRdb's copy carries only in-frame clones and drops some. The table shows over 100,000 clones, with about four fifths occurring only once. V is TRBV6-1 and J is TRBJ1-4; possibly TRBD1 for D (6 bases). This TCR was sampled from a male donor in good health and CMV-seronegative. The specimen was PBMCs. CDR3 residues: CASSDRGVEKLFF. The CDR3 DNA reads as TGTGCCAGCAGTGACAGGGGAGTTGAAAAACTGTTTTTT.